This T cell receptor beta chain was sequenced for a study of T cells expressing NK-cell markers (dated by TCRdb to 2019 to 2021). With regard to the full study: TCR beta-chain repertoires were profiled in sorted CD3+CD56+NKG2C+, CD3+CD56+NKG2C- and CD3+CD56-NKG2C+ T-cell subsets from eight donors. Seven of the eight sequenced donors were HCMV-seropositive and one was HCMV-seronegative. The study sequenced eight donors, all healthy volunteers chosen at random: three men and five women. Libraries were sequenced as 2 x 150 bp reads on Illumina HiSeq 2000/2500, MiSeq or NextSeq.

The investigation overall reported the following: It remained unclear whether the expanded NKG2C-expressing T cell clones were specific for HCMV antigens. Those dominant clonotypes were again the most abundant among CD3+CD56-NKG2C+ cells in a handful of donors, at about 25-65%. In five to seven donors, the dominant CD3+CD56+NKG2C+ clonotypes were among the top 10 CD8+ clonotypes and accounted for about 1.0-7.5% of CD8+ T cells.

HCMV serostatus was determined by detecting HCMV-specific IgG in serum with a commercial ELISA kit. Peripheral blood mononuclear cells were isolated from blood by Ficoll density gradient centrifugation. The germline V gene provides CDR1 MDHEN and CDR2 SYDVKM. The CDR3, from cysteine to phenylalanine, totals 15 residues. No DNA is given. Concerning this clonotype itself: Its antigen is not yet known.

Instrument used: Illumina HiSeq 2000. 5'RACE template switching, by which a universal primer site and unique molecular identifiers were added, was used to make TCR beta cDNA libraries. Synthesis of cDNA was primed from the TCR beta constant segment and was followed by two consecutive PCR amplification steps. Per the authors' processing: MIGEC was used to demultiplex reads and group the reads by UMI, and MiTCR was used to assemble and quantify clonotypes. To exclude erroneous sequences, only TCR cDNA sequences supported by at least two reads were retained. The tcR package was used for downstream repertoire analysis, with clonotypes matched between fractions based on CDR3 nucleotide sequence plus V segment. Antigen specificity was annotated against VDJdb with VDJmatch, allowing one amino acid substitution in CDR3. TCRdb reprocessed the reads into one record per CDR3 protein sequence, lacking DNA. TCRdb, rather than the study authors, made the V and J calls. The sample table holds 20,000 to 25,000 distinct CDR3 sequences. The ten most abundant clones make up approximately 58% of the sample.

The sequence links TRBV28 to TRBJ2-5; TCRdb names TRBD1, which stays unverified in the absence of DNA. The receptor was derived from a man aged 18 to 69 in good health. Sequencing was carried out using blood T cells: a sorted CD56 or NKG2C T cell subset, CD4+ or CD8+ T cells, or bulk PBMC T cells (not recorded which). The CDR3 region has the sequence CASSLGGGYQETQYF.